This is a list of T cell receptor beta chains from one sample in a study of CD8+CD57+ T cells in acquired aplastic anemia. Using its own MiXCR run on the reads, TCRdb lists one record per CDR3 protein. Among fewer than 250,000 distinct CDR3 sequences listed, about 53% were seen once. The specimen sequenced was sorted CD4+, CD8+, or CD8+CD57+ T cells (not recorded which) from PBMCs. The receptor source for this set is a human donor in good health, serving as a control. Both conserved end residues are part of each CDR3.

TRBV6-5	TRBJ2-7	CASSPRTSGGFSYEQYF
TRBV20-1	TRBJ2-7	CSARDGSQPGMVTYEQYF
TRBV25-1	TRBJ1-5	CASSQQGGQPQHF
TRBV20-1	TRBJ1-1	CSANPVNRGQTEAFF
TRBV25-1	TRBJ2-4	CASSDSGGGPKNIQYF
TRBV20-1	TRBJ2-3	CSARKGTTSGDTQYF
TRBV6-1	TRBJ1-6	CASAGQVNSPLHF
TRBV19	TRBJ1-1	CASSNRDPTEAFF
TRBV4-1	TRBJ1-2	CASSQDKGLNGYTF
TRBV5-6	TRBJ1-6	CASSLRDRTYNSPLHF
TRBV20-1	TRBJ2-7	CSARETGTYEQYF
TRBV7-2	TRBJ2-5	CASSLWLGETQYF
TRBV5-4	TRBJ2-7	CASSSREGPYEQYF
TRBV4-1	TRBJ2-3	CASSLDLAGGTDTQYF
TRBV3-2	TRBJ2-7	CASSQDPSGGAYEQYF
TRBV5-1	TRBJ1-1	CASSFTGQTFMNTEAFF
TRBV20-1	TRBJ2-1	CSASISNGGNEQFF
TRBV10-1	TRBJ1-2	CASSERGGANYGYTF
TRBV6-2/TRBV6-3	TRBJ2-7	CASRIQQAYEQYF
TRBV20-1	TRBJ1-6	CSATYRDRGKGSPLHF
TRBV12-3/TRBV12-4	TRBJ2-5	CASSLVAGGPSGETQYF
TRBV29-1	TRBJ2-5	CSVSTGGSSQYF
TRBV19	TRBJ1-3	CASSTATGGFSGNTIYF
TRBV5-1	TRBJ2-7	CASSSGSVYEQYF
TRBV25-1	NA	CASSVGQLPYEQYF
TRBV20-1	TRBJ2-4	CSARGEPDRAAKNIQYF
TRBV7-3	TRBJ2-7	CASSFSGQYEQYF
TRBV12-3/TRBV12-4	TRBJ1-2	CASSSGRTANYGYTF
TRBV11-2	TRBJ1-6	CASSRGVDSPLHF
TRBV4-3	NA	CASSQGGQLQETQYF
TRBV6-6	TRBJ1-5	CASRDRGLSEQPQHF
TRBV20-1	TRBJ1-4	CSARGSGEKLFF
TRBV9	TRBJ1-5	CASSNGQGNSNQPQHF
TRBV28	TRBJ1-6	CASRKEQGYNSPLHF
TRBV12-3/TRBV12-4	TRBJ1-2	CASSLGQYGYTF
TRBV9	TRBJ2-7	CASSVSVVEGYEQYF
TRBV2	TRBJ2-2	CASSEARTSGELFF
TRBV7-6	TRBJ1-5	CASSLARLRGHPKNQPQHF
TRBV5-5	TRBJ1-2	CASSFGQGEYPNYGYTF
TRBV24-1	TRBJ2-1	CATSATGFSYEQFF